This T cell receptor (beta chain) was sequenced in a study of T-cell reconstitution after alpha-beta-depleted transplantation in children. With 1 base removed from V and 1 base from J, the gap between germline ends came to 11 bases. From germline, CDR1 is DFQATT and CDR2 SNEGSKA (reference sequence). The CDR3 is 15 amino acids. Preparation of the TCRbeta library involved a method that used unique molecular identifiers. Using its own MiXCR run on the PCR reads, TCRdb lists one record per CDR3 protein. The table includes fewer than 200,000 distinct CDR3 sequences, about 6.8% detected once. This clonotype was found many times.

The source material was PBMCs from the stem cell graft donor, sampled from the stem cell graft. The receptor comes from a human donor who donated a stem cell graft to a child with Wiskott-Aldrich syndrome. The genes are TRBV20-1 and TRBJ2-1; D remains unclear. The CDR3 DNA sequence: TGCAGTGCTAGAGTAGTAGCTCCATCCTACAATGAGCAGTTCTTC. Protein: CSARVVAPSYNEQFF.